A single sample gave rise to the 27 T cell receptor beta chains below, sequenced in a study of blood T cells in healthy people across ages. It was with a sample-barcoded 5' primer and a J-beta primer mix that a second PCR of about 6 to 11 cycles was run. Each CDR3 protein is one row after TCRdb ran MiXCR on the 5' RACE reads. The sample has approximately 1.5 million distinct CDR3 sequences; approximately 32% are singletons. The specimen was blood. Every receptor here comes from a woman aged 25 to 39 in good health.

As to this clonotype: A junction boundary mismatches the germline segment, possibly from a read error. This chain uses TRBV12-3 or TRBV12-4 with TRBJ2-7; 8 bases agree with TRBD2. The CDR3 is 15 residues long. The CDR3, as DNA: TGTGCCGGCAGTTTTGCTACACTAGCGGACTACGAGCAGTACTTC. Its translation: CAGSFATLADYEQYF.

This clonotype was seen a few times. The chain couples TRBV20-1 to TRBJ2-7; TRBD2 matches 7 bases. With V trimmed by 6 bases and J by 2 bases, 7 bases remained unmatched. CDR1 DFQATT and CDR2 SNEGSKA come from the germline V gene (reference sequence). This CDR3 contains 13 residues. The CDR3 bases are TGCAGTGCCCCGGGACTACCCGCCTACGAGCAGTACTTC. Translating gives CSAPGLPAYEQYF.

This clonotype was seen only a few times. This chain joins TRBV7-9 and TRBJ2-3; 8 bases fit TRBD2. CDR1 is SEHNR and CDR2 is FQNEAQ in the germline V gene (reference sequence). V trimming: 5 bases; J trimming: 6 bases; junction bases outside the gene matches: 10. The CDR3 extends over 15 amino acids. The CDR3 DNA reads as TGTGCCAGCAGCCCAGCGGGGGACCTACGTGATACGCAGTATTTT. Translating gives CASSPAGDLRDTQYF.

J is TRBJ1-5 and V is TRBV29-1; possibly TRBD1 for D (5 bases). Trimming took 4 bases from V and 3 from J, leaving 10 bases between them. This CDR3 region has 13 residues. From germline, CDR1 is SQVTM and CDR2 ANQGSEA. Here the CDR3 reads CSVAQGLNQPQHF. The CDR3 DNA reads TGCAGCGTTGCTCAGGGACTCAATCAGCCCCAGCATTTT.

The rearrangement uses TRBV7-8 and TRBJ2-3; 12 nucleotides match TRBD2. With 1 base clipped from V and 6 bases from J, the junction kept 5 bases outside the gene matches. This CDR3 is built from 16 residues. Germline loops: CDR1 SGHVS, CDR2 FQNEAQ. The CDR3 loop is CASSLGASGREDTQYF. DNA for the CDR3: TGTGCCAGCAGCTTAGGTGCTAGCGGGAGGGAGGATACGCAGTATTTT. The full variable domain, its missing parts supplied by reference TRBV7-8 and TRBJ2-3, is GAGVSQSPRYKVAKRGQDVALRCDPISGHVSLFWYQQALGQGPEFLTYFQNEAQLDKSGLPSDRFFAERPEGSVSTLKIQRTQQEDSAVYLCASSLGASGREDTQYFGPGTRLTVL.

This clonotype was seen repeatedly, ten times or more. The CDR3 protein is CSAQSRGGYYNEQFF. In DNA, the CDR3 is TGCAGTGCTCAGTCCCGGGGGGGGTATTACAATGAGCAGTTCTTC. The chain employs TRBV20-1 and TRBJ2-1; 8 positions match TRBD2. Germline V lookup: CDR1 DFQATT, CDR2 SNEGSKA (reference sequence). J gave up 4 bases and V 5 bases, and 10 bases lay outside the gene matches. The CDR3 spans 15 residues.

The chain is built from TRBV2 and TRBJ2-7; a possible D gene is TRBD2 (6 bases). Germline V gene sequence: CDR1 SNHLY, CDR2 FYNNEI. The CDR3 spans 17 residues. V was shortened by 6 bases and J by 0 bases, with 21 bases between the two germline ends. DNA for the CDR3: TGTGCCAGCAGCCCTCCCCTGGGCGGGGAGCACTCCTACGAGCAGTACTTC. It is translated as CASSPPLGGEHSYEQYF.

This rearrangement joins TRBV18 to TRBJ1-2, with no clear D. CDR1 and CDR2 from the germline V gene are KGHSH and LQKENI. V lost 3 bases, J lost 4 bases, and 9 bases lay in between. There are 13 residues in the CDR3. CDR3 nucleotide sequence: TGTGCCAGCTCACCCGACACCGCCTATGGCTACACCTTC. As protein: CASSPDTAYGYTF.

Comment on this clonotype: The germline gene is not matched at one end of the junction; a read error may be the cause. This rearrangement joins TRBV20-1 to TRBJ2-5, with 10 bases aligning to TRBD2. Looked up from germline, CDR1 is DFQATT and CDR2 is SNEGSKA (reference sequence). The CDR3 has 14 residues. CDR3 residues: CSPRRAGGQGTQYF. The CDR3 DNA reads as TGCAGTCCGCGGCGAGCGGGGGGGCAAGGGACCCAGTACTTC.

The rearrangement uses TRBV6-6 and TRBJ2-7; 7 positions match TRBD2. J lost 1 base, V lost 5 bases, and 8 bases had no gene match. The CDR3 is made up of 15 amino acids. Germline CDR1 and CDR2: MNHNY and SVGAGI (reference sequence). This chain's CDR3 is CASSKGRGESYEQYF. CDR3 nucleotides: TGTGCCAGCAGTAAAGGACGGGGGGAGTCCTACGAGCAGTACTTC.

The CDR3 spells CASSGTTHGYTF. In DNA, the CDR3 is TGTGCCAGCAGCGGAACCACCCATGGCTACACCTTC. The chain employs TRBV5-5 and TRBJ1-2; no clear D. This CDR3 has 12 residues. Trimming cost V 4 bases and J 6 bases, with 10 bases left between them. The germline V gene has CDR1 SGHKS and CDR2 YYEKEE (reference sequence).

As DNA, the CDR3 is TGCGCCAGCAGCCTCACGGAGGGGTACTATGGCTACACCTTC. Protein product: CASSLTEGYYGYTF. This chain connects TRBV4-1 to TRBJ1-2; D may be TRBD1 (5 bases). Germline CDR1 reads MGHRA; CDR2 reads YSYEKL. There are 14 residues in the CDR3. V dropped 4 bases and J dropped 3 bases, with 12 bases sitting between them.

The chain links TRBV28 to TRBJ2-7, with 8 bases identical to TRBD2. CDR3 size: 14 residues. Looked up from germline, CDR1 is MDHEN and CDR2 is SYDVKM. The V segment lost 7 bases and the J segment 3 bases; nucleotides outside the gene matches: 8. CDR3 DNA sequence: TGTGCCAGCATCAGGGCGGGGGGCAACTACGAGCAGTACTTC. Translating gives CASIRAGGNYEQYF.

Details on this clonotype: A much larger clone differs by one base, so this may be a read error. The chain has TRBV4-1 and TRBJ2-7; 10 nucleotides line up with TRBD1. CDR3 size: 14 residues. V was clipped by 3 bases and J by 6 bases; unmatched bases: 5. The germline V gene encodes CDR1 MGHRA and CDR2 YSYEKL. CDR3 in DNA: TGCGCCAGCAGCCAGCGACAGGGGGCCGCCGAGCAGTACGTC. Encoded protein: CASSQRQGAAEQYV.

Notes on this clonotype: Being one base from a much bigger clone, this may be a read error. This chain joins TRBV29-1 and TRBJ2-5, with D perhaps matching TRBD2 (6 bases). Deletions cut 3 bases from V and 9 bases from J, with 17 bases between. The CDR3 runs 13 residues. Germline assignment: CDR1 SQVTM and CDR2 ANQGSEA. The CDR3 protein is CSVDRAAWEAQYF. Written as DNA, the CDR3 is TGCAGCGTTGATAGGGCGGCATGGGAGGCCCAGTACTTC.

The rearrangement uses TRBV27 and TRBJ2-2; D not certain. Trimming took off 10 bases at V and 8 bases at J, with 11 bases between the two ends. This CDR3 is 11 amino acids long. CDR1 and CDR2 from the germline V gene are MNHEY and SMNVEV (reference sequence). The CDR3 region is CATKIRGELFF. Here the CDR3 DNA reads TGTGCCACTAAGATAAGGGGGGAGCTGTTTTTT.

The rearrangement joins TRBV12-3 or TRBV12-4 to TRBJ1-5; D call uncertain. The CDR3 runs 14 residues. Trimming left V 6 bases short and J 5 bases short, with 14 bases between. The CDR3 reads CASSGSTRDQPQHF. The DNA for the CDR3 is TGTGCCAGCAGCGGTTCGACACGGGATCAGCCCCAGCATTTT.

With respect to this clonotype: One junction end does not reproduce the germline sequence, and a read error may be involved. The rearrangement uses TRBV7-3 and TRBJ2-3; tentative D call: TRBD1 (6 bases). Germline assignment: CDR1 SGHTA and CDR2 FQGTGA. This CDR3 contains 16 residues. Here the CDR3 reads CASSLIGTTSTNTQYF. The CDR3 nucleotides read TGTGCCAGCAGCTTAATAGGGACAACGAGCACAAATACGCAGTATTTT.

This clonotype was counted only a few times. The chain joins TRBV18 to TRBJ1-2; 7 bases are a match to TRBD1. The CDR3 is 14 residues long. Germline V lookup: CDR1 KGHSH, CDR2 LQKENI. The trim removed 0 bases at V and 8 bases at J, leaving 6 bases unmatched. CDR3 DNA sequence: TGTGCCAGCTCACCACCCCGGGAGGGGGCCGGCTACACCTTC. Its translation: CASSPPREGAGYTF. The full variable domain, in which reference TRBV18 and TRBJ1-2 provide the parts outside the CDR3, is NAGVMQNPRHLVRRRGQEARLRCSPMKGHSHVYWYRQLPEEGLKFMVYLQKENIIDESGMPKERFSAEFPKEGPSILRIQQVVRGDSAAYFCASSPPREGAGYTFGSGTRLTVV.

There are a few counts of this clonotype. This chain uses TRBV18 with TRBJ2-5, with 8 bases fitting TRBD1. The CDR3 spans 14 residues. With V trimmed by 4 bases and J by 5 bases, 6 bases remained unmatched. CDR1 and CDR2 from the germline V gene are KGHSH and LQKENI. The CDR3 here is CASSRRQGSETQYF. In DNA, the CDR3 is TGTGCCAGCTCACGCCGACAGGGGTCGGAGACCCAGTACTTC.

The sample holds a few counts of this clonotype. The chain uses TRBV11-1 and TRBJ1-1; 7 bases are shared with TRBD1. Trimming took 7 bases from V and 2 from J; bases not matched to a gene: 10. The CDR3 sequence is 15 residues long. Germline V gene data show CDR1 as SGHAT and CDR2 as FQDESV (reference sequence). DNA of the CDR3: TGTGCCAGCACCGACGGGACAGTTTATAACACTGAAGCTTTCTTT. Protein: CASTDGTVYNTEAFF.

Details on this clonotype: This may be a read error, as it is one base from a much larger clone. The final CDR3 position lacks the conserved phenylalanine or tryptophan, pointing to a likely read error. The rearrangement links TRBV29-1 to TRBJ2-7; 7 bases are shared with TRBD1. Germline trimming cut 7 bases from V and 0 bases from J; bases unmatched to any gene: 9. This CDR3 is 14 amino acids long. Germline CDR1 is SQVTM and CDR2 is ANQGSEA. The CDR3 DNA sequence: TGCAGCGCTGTGGGACAGACCTCCTCCTACGAGCAGTACCTC. Translating it yields CSAVGQTSSYEQYL.

This clonotype has just a few counts. The chain couples TRBV4-1 to TRBJ2-5; no clear D gene. V lost 4 bases and J lost 5, with 11 bases in between. CDR3 length: 13 residues. The germline CDR1 and CDR2 sequences are MGHRA and YSYEKL. Here the CDR3 reads CASSLVWSETQYF. CDR3 DNA: TGCGCCAGCAGCCTTGTCTGGTCGGAGACCCAGTACTTC.

Points on this clonotype: One junction end does not reproduce the germline sequence, and a read error may be involved. The genes are TRBV6-1 and TRBJ2-7, with TRBD1 identical over 8 bases. Germline V gene data show CDR1 as MNHNS and CDR2 as SASEGT. This CDR3 region has 15 residues. Here the CDR3 reads CASSVRQGKRVELYF. Here the CDR3 DNA reads TGTGCCAGCAGTGTAAGACAGGGGAAGAGGGTCGAGCTGTACTTC.

This clonotype was counted only a few times. The CDR3 protein is CASSRRVATYNEQFF. CDR3 DNA sequence: TGTGCCAGCAGCCGGAGGGTAGCGACCTACAATGAGCAGTTCTTC. The chain joins TRBV6-2 or TRBV6-3 to TRBJ2-1; maybe TRBD2 (6 bases). This CDR3 contains 15 residues. Trimming took 6 bases from V and 2 from J, leaving 14 bases between them. Germline CDR1 and CDR2: MNHEY and SVGEGT.

This clonotype was seen a few times. The V and J genes are TRBV13 and TRBJ2-1, with TRBD2 as a possible D gene (5 bases). The germline gives CDR1 PRHDT, CDR2 FYEKMQ (reference sequence). The V end lost 5 bases, the J end lost 6 bases, and 14 bases lay between the germline ends. The CDR3 loop spans 14 amino acids. The CDR3 sequence: CASSPEREGNEQFF. The CDR3 nucleotides are TGTGCCAGCAGCCCAGAGCGAGAGGGCAATGAGCAGTTCTTC.

This clonotype was detected a few times. This chain joins TRBV7-8 and TRBJ1-2; 7 positions agree with TRBD1. Germline V lookup: CDR1 SGHVS, CDR2 FQNEAQ. The CDR3 has 16 residues. J lost 4 bases, V lost 1 base, and 9 bases had no gene match. The CDR3 spells CASSLDSGQDFYGYTF. As DNA, the CDR3 is TGTGCCAGCAGCTTAGACTCAGGACAGGACTTCTATGGCTACACCTTC.